Below, 19 T cell receptor beta chains from the same sample are listed, as sequenced in a study of T cell responses to AZD1222 COVID-19 vaccine. Sequencing used immunoSEQ multiplex PCR; TCRdb keeps in-frame clones, though not all of them. The table has over 120,000 clones, roughly 87% seen once. The sequenced sample was peripheral blood, obtained 28 days after the second AZD1222 dose. The receptors come from an adult who received the AZD1222 COVID-19 vaccine.

The chain combines TRBV4-1 with TRBJ1-2, with D tentatively TRBD1 (6 bases). Between the trimmed V and J ends, which lost 8 bases and 4 bases, there was a span of 11 bases. The CDR3 has 12 amino acids. Germline V gene lookup returns CDR1 MGHRA and CDR2 YSYEKL. This CDR3 reads CASGPGAYGYTF. The CDR3 region has the DNA TGCGCCAGCGGCCCAGGGGCCTATGGCTACACCTTC.

J is TRBJ2-1 and V is TRBV7-2; 10 bases are shared with TRBD2. Germline CDR1 reads SGHTA; CDR2 reads FQGNSA. The trim removed 6 bases at V and 0 bases at J, leaving 5 bases unmatched. This CDR3 region has 16 residues. The CDR3 bases are TGTGCCAGCAGGATCTCTAGCGGGAGCTCCTACAATGAGCAGTTCTTC. Translating gives CASRISSGSSYNEQFF.

The chain employs TRBV27 and TRBJ2-2, with 10 bases identical to TRBD2. The CDR3 totals 15 residues. V was pared by 6 bases and J by 7 bases, with 8 bases of the junction left unmatched. The germline V gene encodes CDR1 MNHEY and CDR2 SMNVEV (reference sequence). Written as DNA, the CDR3 is TGTGCCAGCAGGCGAGCGGGACTAGCGATCGGGGAGCTGTTTTTT. This sequence encodes CASRRAGLAIGELFF.

The rearrangement joins TRBV18 to TRBJ2-5; D is perhaps TRBD2 (6 bases). The germline CDR1 and CDR2 sequences are KGHSH and LQKENI. With 7 bases removed from V and 3 bases from J, the gap between germline ends came to 12 bases. This CDR3 spans 13 amino acids. The DNA for the CDR3 is TGTGCCAGCTTAAGGGGAGGCGAAGAGACCCAGTACTTC. It encodes CASLRGGEETQYF. The full variable domain, with the rest looked up from reference TRBV18 and TRBJ2-5, is NAGVMQNPRHLVRRRGQEARLRCSPMKGHSHVYWYRQLPEEGLKFMVYLQKENIIDESGMPKERFSAEFPKEGPSILRIQQVVRGDSAAYFCASLRGGEETQYFGPGTRLLVL.

This clone has just a few counts. The chain couples TRBV9 to TRBJ2-3; D gene ambiguous. CDR3 length: 17 amino acids. V lost 3 bases and J lost 0, with 17 bases in between. The germline V gene has CDR1 SGDLS and CDR2 YYNGEE. The DNA of the CDR3 is TGTGCCAGCAGCGGACGGCTGGGGATATCTAGCACAGATACGCAGTATTTT. Protein: CASSGRLGISSTDTQYF.

V is TRBV6-2 or TRBV6-3 and J is TRBJ1-5; D call uncertain. The CDR3 is 14 residues long. CDR1 and CDR2 (germline): MNHEY, SVGEGT. V gave up 2 bases and J gave up 6 bases, with 11 bases separating them. The CDR3: CASSYDARAQPQHF. The CDR3 nucleotides are TGTGCCAGCAGTTACGACGCACGAGCTCAGCCCCAGCATTTT.

V and J are TRBV7-9 and TRBJ1-6; D uncertain. CDR1 and CDR2 (germline): SEHNR, FQNEAQ (reference sequence). Trimming shortened V by 2 bases and J by 8 bases, and 10 bases separated the two germline ends. The CDR3 is 14 amino acids. CDR3 in amino acids: CASSLNAVDSPLHF. The CDR3 coding sequence is TGTGCCAGCAGCTTAAATGCTGTGGATTCACCCCTCCACTTT. Full variable domain (missing parts from reference TRBV7-9 and TRBJ1-6): DTGVSQNPRHKITKRGQNVTFRCDPISEHNRLYWYRQTLGQGPEFLTYFQNEAQLEKSRLLSDRFSAERPKGSFSTLEIQRTEQGDSAMYLCASSLNAVDSPLHFGNGTRLTVT.

The V and J genes are TRBV12-1 and TRBJ2-7; the tabulated D call, TRBD2, remains unverified against the DNA. TRBV12-1 is shown as a pseudogene. There are 17 residues in the CDR3. DNA for the CDR3: TGTGCCAGCAGCATACTAACTAGCGGGACCCGCTCCTACGAGCAGTACTTC. It is translated as CASSILTSGTRSYEQYF.

The rearrangement links TRBV11-3 to TRBJ2-3; a weak D match, TRBD2 (5 bases). CDR3 size: 17 residues. Germline V lookup: CDR1 SGHNT, CDR2 YENEEA. The ends were cut back, 5 bases at V and 2 bases at J, with 20 bases in the middle. The CDR3 is CASSGLPRSEDTDTQYF. CDR3 coding DNA: TGTGCCAGCAGCGGACTTCCCCGGTCGGAGGACACAGATACGCAGTATTTT.

CDR3 region: CASSHTGGLSYEQYF. The CDR3 DNA sequence: TGTGCCAGCAGTCATACAGGTGGGCTCTCCTACGAGCAGTACTTC. This chain links TRBV3-1 (or the pseudogene TRBV3-2) with TRBJ2-7; D possibly corresponds to TRBD1 (5 bases). The germline gives CDR1 LGHDT, CDR2 YNNKEL (reference sequence). This CDR3 contains 15 residues. V shed 6 bases and J shed 0 bases, with 15 bases lying between them.

The V call is TRBV4-2, the J call TRBJ1-5; D remains ambiguous. The V end lost 0 bases, the J end lost 4 bases, and 1 base lay between the germline ends. The CDR3 totals 12 residues. Per the germline V gene, CDR1 is LGHNA and CDR2 is YNFKEQ. The CDR3 DNA is TGTGCCAGCAGCCAAGATAATCAGCCCCAGCATTTT. Its protein product is CASSQDNQPQHF.

The chain joins TRBV5-1 to TRBJ2-2; 11 bases align to TRBD1. CDR1 and CDR2 (germline): SGHRS, YFSETQ. The trim removed 1 base at V and 5 bases at J, leaving 4 bases unmatched. This CDR3 has 16 residues. The CDR3 region is CASSLYGQGATGELFF. The DNA for the CDR3 is TGCGCCAGCAGCTTGTATGGACAGGGGGCTACCGGGGAGCTGTTTTTT.

The chain carries TRBV2 and TRBJ1-5; 8 nucleotides line up with TRBD1. Germline assignment: CDR1 SNHLY and CDR2 FYNNEI. The CDR3 sequence is 14 residues long. V shed 6 bases, J shed 2 bases, and the junction held 3 bases outside the gene matches. This chain's CDR3 is CASSPDRGNQPQHF. In DNA, the CDR3 is TGTGCCAGCAGCCCGGACAGGGGCAATCAGCCCCAGCATTTT.

The CDR3 protein is CSVVPPLDRGYTEAFF. The CDR3 bases are TGCAGCGTTGTCCCTCCCTTGGACAGGGGGTACACTGAAGCTTTCTTT. This chain connects TRBV29-1 to TRBJ1-1; 10 bases are a match to TRBD1. This CDR3 contains 16 residues. Germline assignment: CDR1 SQVTM and CDR2 ANQGSEA. The V and J ends lost 4 bases and 3 bases, in that order; junction bases with no gene match: 11.

The chain carries TRBV7-2 and TRBJ1-5, with 7 bases lining up with TRBD1. J gave up 7 bases and V 0 bases, and 6 bases lay outside the gene matches. This CDR3 has 15 residues. The germline V gene encodes CDR1 SGHTA and CDR2 FQGNSA. Here the CDR3 reads CASSLAGGSNQPQHF. The CDR3 DNA reads TGTGCCAGCAGCTTAGCAGGGGGCTCGAACCAGCCCCAGCATTTT.

The table lists this clone with a few counts. The chain recombines TRBV7-8 with TRBJ1-6; perhaps TRBD1 as D (5 bases). The germline CDR1 and CDR2 sequences are SGHVS and FQNEAQ. The V and J ends lost 1 base and 9 bases respectively, with 13 bases between them. The CDR3 is made up of 15 amino acids. The CDR3 is CASSLDRIGASPLHF. In DNA form, the CDR3 reads TGTGCCAGCAGCTTAGACCGAATCGGGGCTTCACCCCTCCACTTT.

The chain's CDR3 is CASSQDPTRTGGYEQYF. The CDR3 nucleotides are TGTGCCAGCAGCCAAGATCCTACCAGGACCGGGGGCTACGAGCAGTACTTC. The rearrangement joins TRBV3-1 (or the pseudogene TRBV3-2) to TRBJ2-7, with D perhaps matching TRBD2 (6 bases). The CDR3 runs 17 residues. The V gene lost 0 bases and the J gene lost 3 bases, with 18 bases spanning the gap. Germline lookup yields CDR1 LGHDT and CDR2 YNNKEL (reference sequence).

V usage is TRBV28 and J usage is TRBJ2-7; D ambiguous. Germline V CDR1 and CDR2: MDHEN, SYDVKM. The CDR3 contains 13 residues. The V gene lost 2 bases and the J gene lost 4 bases, with 9 bases spanning the gap. The chain's CDR3 is CASSLTPAYEQYF. The CDR3 DNA sequence: TGTGCCAGCAGTTTAACCCCAGCATACGAGCAGTACTTC.

The rearrangement links TRBV4-3 to TRBJ2-5; D may be TRBD2 (5 bases). CDR1 and CDR2 from the germline V gene are LGHNA and YSLEER. This CDR3 is built from 15 residues. Trimming stripped 1 base from V and 4 bases from J, with 13 bases between. CDR3 in amino acids: CASSQGTLEVETQYF. The CDR3 nucleotides read TGCGCCAGCAGCCAAGGGACCCTGGAGGTAGAGACCCAGTACTTC.